The 7 T cell receptor beta chains below all came from one sample that was sequenced in a study of beta chain features in type 1 diabetes. The whole isolated RNA underwent reverse transcription, so sequencing captured expressed TCRB transcripts. The repertoire was sequenced with immunoSEQ multiplex PCR; TCRdb's copy has only in-frame clones and lacks some. The table shows about 260,000 clones, with about 63% occurring only once. The sequencing sample was made of naive CD4+ T cells from blood. Receptors were obtained from a man in his thirties or forties in good health.

J is TRBJ1-6 and V is TRBV30; D is perhaps TRBD1 (6 bases). The CDR3 is 14 residues long. Deletions cut 4 bases from V and 4 bases from J, with 11 bases between. Germline assignment: CDR1 GTSNPN and CDR2 SVGIG (reference sequence). Here the CDR3 DNA reads TGTGCCTGGAAGGCAGGGGATTATAATTCACCCCTCCACTTT. Amino acids: CAWKAGDYNSPLHF.

This chain links TRBV7-2 with TRBJ2-7; perhaps TRBD1 as D (6 bases). CDR3 length: 13 amino acids. The V end lost 5 bases, the J end lost 6 bases, and 14 bases lay between the germline ends. The germline gives CDR1 SGHTA, CDR2 FQGNSA. DNA for the CDR3: TGTGCCAGCAGCCTTCAAACAGGGACCGAGCAGTACTTC. Residues: CASSLQTGTEQYF.

V usage is TRBV30 and J usage is TRBJ2-3; TRBD2 agrees at 7 bases. Germline CDR1 is GTSNPN and CDR2 is SVGIG (reference sequence). The CDR3 has 15 residues. The junction had 6 bases not matched to a gene; V was cut back by 0 bases and J by 3 bases. CDR3: CAWSVGAGETDTQYF. CDR3 nucleotides: TGTGCCTGGAGTGTAGGTGCGGGGGAGACAGATACGCAGTATTTT.

The rearrangement joins TRBV29-1 to TRBJ2-5, with D possibly TRBD2 on 6 matching bases. This CDR3 has 12 amino acids. Germline lookup yields CDR1 SQVTM and CDR2 ANQGSEA. Trimming pared 7 bases from V and 5 bases from J, leaving 14 bases between. In DNA, the CDR3 is TGCAGCGCCGTCGGGGGTACGGAGACCCAGTACTTC. This codes for CSAVGGTETQYF.

The CDR3 nucleotides are TGCAGCGGCTCCAGGGACAGAAACACTGAAGCTTTCTTT. It is translated as CSGSRDRNTEAFF. The genes are TRBV29-1 and TRBJ1-1, with 7 bases aligning to TRBD1. The V and J ends lost 7 bases and 2 bases, in that order; junction bases with no gene match: 7. Germline V CDR1 and CDR2: SQVTM, ANQGSEA. The CDR3 is 13 residues long.

The rearrangement links TRBV30 to TRBJ1-5; 9 nucleotides align to TRBD1. CDR1 and CDR2 from the germline V gene are GTSNPN and SVGIG (reference sequence). The CDR3 runs to 15 residues. Trimming removed 4 bases from V and 3 bases from J; junction bases left unmatched: 7. CDR3 protein: CAWNNRDRDNQPQHF. Here the CDR3 DNA reads TGTGCCTGGAATAACCGGGACAGGGACAATCAGCCCCAGCATTTT. Complete variable domain (other parts from reference TRBV30 and TRBJ1-5): SQTIHQWPATLVQPVGSPLSLECTVEGTSNPNLYWYRQAAGRGLQLLFYSVGIGQISSEVPQNLSASRPQDRQFILSSKKLLLSDSGFYLCAWNNRDRDNQPQHFGDGTRLSIL.

This chain uses TRBV7-9 with TRBJ2-3; TRBD2 agrees at 7 bases. The CDR3 has 15 residues. J was trimmed by 5 bases and V by 2 bases; bases with no gene match: 7. Germline-derived CDR1 and CDR2 are SEHNR and FQNEAQ (reference sequence). CDR3 amino acids: CASSLLAVRGDTQYF. In nucleotides, the CDR3 is TGTGCCAGCAGCTTACTAGCGGTCCGTGGAGATACGCAGTATTTT.